A single T cell receptor (beta chain) is shown here with its context. The antigen remains unidentified. A read error may produce the germline difference seen at one junction end. The CDR3 has 15 amino acids. The V gene's germline CDR1 is LGHNA and CDR2 YNFKEQ. TCR beta libraries were built with iRepertoire HTBI primers and Arm-PCR of CDR3 regions. TCRdb recomputed calls from the multiplex PCR reads with MiXCR, one row per CDR3 protein. The table records about 440,000 distinct CDR3 sequences, 15% of them present only once. The sample is drawn from a study of regulatory T cells in long-lasting Graves disease. Study results and caveats: Accuracy was perhaps lowered by the small sample size.

Time point defined: newly diagnosed GD, antithyroid drugs for less than 3 months. Isolated PBMC RNA provided the starting material for the TCR library. The patient group derived from an endocrinology department in Xi'an, China. This sample also appeared in a second study, on T cells in Graves' hyperthyroidism and ophthalmopathy. That report notes: Uncontrolled infection, other autoimmune disease, pregnancy or lactation barred patients from enrollment. From stable hyperthyroidism, ophthalmopathy was set apart by a 13 V-J model.

The sequencing here drew on peripheral blood mononuclear cells (PBMCs), taken at new diagnosis, from a patient treated with antithyroid drugs. The rearrangement uses TRBV4-2 and TRBJ2-1; no definite D call. The origin of this receptor is a woman in her 30s with Graves disease. The DNA of the CDR3 is TGTGCCGGCAGCCAAGATGGGTTAAGTAACAATGAGCAGTTCTTC. Its translation is CAGSQDGLSNNEQFF.